This T cell receptor (beta chain) was recorded in a study of T cell repertoires in cytomegalovirus infection. Study at large: Selected CMV epitopes included recently identified HLA-C-restricted ones as well as well-studied HLA-B-restricted ones. Shared public TCR beta signatures pointed to both CMV infection and a matching HLA type.

One entry per CDR3 protein, called by TCRdb with MiXCR from the reads. The table has 450,000 to 550,000 distinct CDR3 sequences, under 55% seen once; the top ten hold around 45%. Notes on this clonotype: Its antigen is undetermined.

General study points: Cumulative frequency of public TCR beta families picked out carriers of CMV plus the relevant HLA. Dominating the ex vivo response were TCR beta clonotypes that were CMV-specific and HLA-C-restricted.

The CDR3 loop spans 14 amino acids. Germline-derived CDR1 and CDR2 are ENHRY and SYGVKD. The germline V and J ends were trimmed by 0 bases and 3 bases, with 9 bases remaining between them. V and J are TRBV10-3 and TRBJ2-7; the D gene could be TRBD1 or TRBD2 (6 bases each). The sequence was collected from a human donor in good health (CMV status not recorded). Some clones in this sample may be carry-over from other donors' samples. This specimen was cultured PBMCs, taken from culture after CMV antigen stimulation. CDR3 sequence (DNA): TGTGCCATCAGTGAGTCGAGGGGGGACTACGAGCAGTACTTC. Protein sequence: CAISESRGDYEQYF.